The 8 T cell receptor beta chains in this list originate from one sample, sequenced in a study of molecular identifiers for immune sequencing clone quantification. TCRdb redid the calling of the PCR reads with MiXCR, one entry per CDR3 protein. The data contain fewer than 25,000 distinct CDR3 sequences, 15% to 20% of them seen just once; the ten biggest clones take up about 0.93%. Sequenced sample: naive CD8+ T cells from blood, with Jurkat cell RNA spiked in. Subset reported: FACS-sorted CD8+CD4-CCR7+CD45RA+ naive T cells. These receptors were collected from a human donor in good health. Some libraries in this study had Jurkat cell RNA spiked in.

This clonotype came up a few times. With a much larger clone just one base away, this may be a read error. The chain recombines TRBV27 with TRBJ2-7; D not certain. The CDR3 has 13 residues. The ends were cut back, 5 bases at V and 1 base at J, with 9 bases in the middle. The germline V gene has CDR1 MNHEY and CDR2 SMNVEV (reference sequence). The CDR3, as DNA: TGTGCCAGCAGTCTTGGGCTTTCCTACGAGCAGTACTTC. This encodes CASSLGLSYEQYF.

This clonotype was observed many times. This chain joins TRBV12-3 or TRBV12-4 and TRBJ2-2, with TRBD1 matching 9 bases. J lost 6 bases, V lost 6 bases, and 5 bases had no gene match. The CDR3 is made up of 14 amino acids. This chain's CDR3 is CASSGTGPAGELFF. In DNA, the CDR3 is TGTGCCAGCAGCGGGACAGGGCCGGCCGGGGAGCTGTTTTTT.

In this sample, this clonotype is medium-sized (0.01 to 0.1%). This rearrangement joins TRBV4-3 to TRBJ2-1; D not certain. CDR3 size: 13 residues. The V and J ends lost 0 bases and 7 bases respectively, with 7 bases between them. Germline CDR1 reads LGHNA; CDR2 reads YSLEER. Here the CDR3 DNA reads TGCGCCAGCAGCCAAGAAGGGTTGAATGAGCAGTTCTTC. It yields the protein CASSQEGLNEQFF.

Ten or more counts support this clonotype. This chain joins TRBV7-9 and TRBJ2-1; possibly TRBD1 or TRBD2 for D (5 bases each). Germline V CDR1 and CDR2: SEHNR, FQNEAQ (reference sequence). V dropped 4 bases and J dropped 5 bases, with 15 bases sitting between them. This CDR3 is 15 amino acids long. The CDR3 DNA reads TGTGCCAGCAGCTCGTTGGGGGATCGCCACAATGAGCAGTTCTTC. This codes for CASSSLGDRHNEQFF.

This clonotype was counted many times. The chain joins TRBV4-1 to TRBJ2-2; D is possibly TRBD2 (6 bases). The CDR3 length is 14 residues. V shed 5 bases and J shed 6 bases, with 13 bases lying between them. Germline V CDR1 and CDR2: MGHRA, YSYEKL. The CDR3 DNA reads as TGCGCCAGCAGCTTCGGGACGGGGGCCGGGGAGCTGTTTTTT. This encodes CASSFGTGAGELFF.

This clonotype is medium-sized within its sample. V gene TRBV7-9 combines with J gene TRBJ2-3; D is possibly TRBD1 or TRBD2 (5 bases each). V was clipped by 3 bases and J by 2 bases, with 12 bases between them. Germline CDR1 SEHNR, CDR2 FQNEAQ (reference sequence). There are 15 residues in the CDR3. The CDR3 reads CASSFEGRLTDTQYF. CDR3 nucleotide sequence: TGTGCCAGCAGCTTCGAGGGGAGACTCACAGATACGCAGTATTTT.

A word on this clonotype: A much larger clone lies a single base off, so this may be a read error. The chain recombines TRBV9 with TRBJ1-1, with D maybe TRBD1 (5 bases). This CDR3 is built from 13 residues. CDR1 and CDR2 (germline): SGDLS, YYNGEE. The CDR3 reads CTSSVGSGTQAFF. CDR3 nucleotides: TGTACCAGCAGCGTAGGGAGCGGGACGCAAGCTTTCTTT.

This clonotype was counted at least ten times. J is TRBJ2-3 and V is TRBV3-1; TRBD2 is a possible D gene (6 bases). The length of the CDR3 is 16 residues. CDR1 LGHDT and CDR2 YNNKEL come from the germline V gene (reference sequence). The V end lost 1 base, the J end lost 1 base, and 12 bases lay between the germline ends. The DNA of the CDR3 is TGTGCCAGCAGCCAAGGCGGGGCGTATGGCACAGATACGCAGTATTTT. Residues: CASSQGGAYGTDTQYF.